The rows below give T cell receptor beta chains drawn from one sample of a study of CD8+ T cells in alopecia areata. Measured with immunoSEQ multiplex PCR; TCRdb has only the in-frame clones, and not every one. The repertoire holds about 200,000 clones, with roughly three fifths as singletons. This sample comprised CD4+ T cells sorted from blood, obtained at week 4, from a patient treated with tofacitinib. Receptor source: a human donor with alopecia areata. Each CDR3 is given with its conserved first and last residue. D genes are given only for firm matches. Rows may omit the clone size; those that give it use once, few, many or a size class.

clone_size,d_call,v_call,j_call,cdr3_nt,cdr3_aa
NA,NA,TRBV4-2,TRBJ1-4,TGTGCCAGCAGCCAAGACCGGAGGATCACTACAGGGTTTGAAAAACTGTTTTTT,CASSQDRRITTGFEKLFF
NA,TRBD2,TRBV4-1,TRBJ2-5,TGCGCCAGCAGCCAAGATAGCGGGGGGGCCCGGGAGACCCAGTACTTC,CASSQDSGGARETQYF
few,TRBD1,TRBV6-5,TRBJ1-5,TGTGCCAGCAGTTTGACAGGGGCTGGTCAGCCCCAGCATTTT,CASSLTGAGQPQHF
few,NA,TRBV30,TRBJ1-1,TGTGCCTCTTCTAGGGGCAGGGGCTACCTCGACACTGAAGCTTTCTTT,CASSRGRGYLDTEAFF
NA,NA,TRBV7-2,TRBJ2-3,TGTGCCAGCAGCTTAGTATGGGTCAGCACAGATACGCAGTATTTT,CASSLVWVSTDTQYF
NA,NA,TRBV2,TRBJ1-1,TGTGCCAGCAGTGAGCCAAGGGAAGCTTTCTTT,CASSEPREAFF
NA,NA,TRBV6-1,TRBJ1-2,TGTGCCAGCAGTGAAACCTTAGAGTATGGCTACACCTTC,CASSETLEYGYTF
NA,NA,TRBV5-4,TRBJ1-2,TGTGCCAGCAGCTTGGCCCGGGCGGACTATGGCTACACCTTC,CASSLARADYGYTF
NA,NA,TRBV28,TRBJ2-1,TGTGCCAGCAGTTTCCCCTCTGGGGTGGGCTATGAGCAGTTCTTC,CASSFPSGVGYEQFF
NA,TRBD1,TRBV19,TRBJ1-1,TGTGCCACCAACACCCCAGGGGGTCGGAACACTGAAGCTTTCTTT,CATNTPGGRNTEAFF
once,NA,TRBV2,TRBJ2-3,TGTGCCAGCAGTGGGGGAGCATCAGATACGCAGTATTTT,CASSGGASDTQYF
NA,NA,TRBV4-1,TRBJ1-5,TGCGCCAGCAGCCAGTCTAGCAATCAGCCCCAGCATTTT,CASSQSSNQPQHF
few,NA,TRBV29-1,TRBJ2-5,TGCAGCGTTGTATCGGGCTCACTAAGGACCCAGTACTTC,CSVVSGSLRTQYF
NA,TRBD2,TRBV29-1,TRBJ2-1,TGCAGCGTTTCGAGCGGGGGGTACAATGAACAGTTCTTC,CSVSSGGYNEQFF
NA,NA,TRBV29-1,TRBJ2-7,TGCAGCGTTGGGGGAGCGTCGGGGGCTCGAGACTACGAGCAGTACTTC,CSVGGASGARDYEQYF
NA,TRBD1,TRBV4-1,TRBJ1-1,TGCGCCAGCAGCCAATCGGGACAGGGTCGAACTGAAGCTTTCTTT,CASSQSGQGRTEAFF
NA,NA,TRBV30,TRBJ2-4,TGTGCCTGGAGTGTGGAACAGGGCCAATGGACCAAAAACATTCAGTACTTC,CAWSVEQGQWTKNIQYF
NA,TRBD1,TRBV4-3,TRBJ2-7,TGCGCCAGCAGCCAAGAGGACAGGGGGCAAGTATGGGGGTACGAGCAGTACTTC,CASSQEDRGQVWGYEQYF
few,NA,TRBV30,TRBJ2-3,TGTGCCTGGAGTAACCAGCCGTCATCTAGCACAGATACGCAGTATTTT,CAWSNQPSSSTDTQYF
few,NA,TRBV28,TRBJ2-1,TGTGCCAGCAGTTTAGGCCACTCCCGAGTCCCCGGGTCCCTCAATGAGCAGTTCTTC,CASSLGHSRVPGSLNEQFF
NA,TRBD1,TRBV30,TRBJ1-5,TGTGCCTGGGCACAGGGGCTGGGCAATCAGCCCCAGCATTTT,CAWAQGLGNQPQHF
few,TRBD1,TRBV29-1,TRBJ2-3,TGCAGCGTTGACCCAGGGGGAGGCACAGATACGCAGTATTTT,CSVDPGGGTDTQYF
few,TRBD2,TRBV28,TRBJ2-1,TGTGCCAGCAGTTTCGGAGCGGGGGCGGCGGGTGAGCAGTTCTTC,CASSFGAGAAGEQFF
NA,NA,TRBV30,TRBJ1-1,TGTGCCTGGAGTGGGGGGCCTCCGAACACTGAAGCTTTCTTT,CAWSGGPPNTEAFF
NA,TRBD2,TRBV29-1,TRBJ2-3,TGCAGCGTTGTGCCGGGTCGGGGTATAACTAGCGGCACAGATACGCAGTATTTT,CSVVPGRGITSGTDTQYF
NA,NA,TRBV25-1,TRBJ1-2,TGTGCCAGCAGTGAATTCTCCTCCGGGGACTATGGCTACACCTTC,CASSEFSSGDYGYTF
few,NA,TRBV19,TRBJ1-2,TGTGCCAGTAGTGGGAGACAGCCCAACTATGGCTACACCTTC,CASSGRQPNYGYTF
NA,TRBD2,TRBV27,TRBJ2-5,TGTGCCAGCAGTCGGGGGGGGGCTAGCGGAGAAGAGACCCAGTACTTC,CASSRGGASGEETQYF
few,TRBD2,TRBV28,TRBJ2-1,TGTGCCAGCAGTTCCGCCTCAGGGCCTCGGGGGGTTGAGCAGTTCTTC,CASSSASGPRGVEQFF
NA,NA,TRBV7-2,TRBJ1-5,TGTGCCAGCAGCACCCGGGACGGATACAATCAGCCCCAGCATTTT,CASSTRDGYNQPQHF
NA,NA,TRBV7-9,TRBJ2-7,TGTGCCAGCAGCTTAGGTCAGGTTTCCTACGAGCAGTACTTC,CASSLGQVSYEQYF
once,TRBD1,TRBV5-1,TRBJ2-7,TGCGCCAGCAGCTTGAGGCAGGGGGCAAACGAGCAGTACTTC,CASSLRQGANEQYF
few,TRBD2,TRBV25-1,TRBJ2-7,TGTGCCCGCACATCTAGCGGGGGTACCCACGAGCAGTACTTC,CARTSSGGTHEQYF
NA,TRBD1,TRBV29-1,TRBJ1-1,TGCAGCGTTGGCGGGACAGGGGTTCCCTTGAACACTGAAGCTTTCTTT,CSVGGTGVPLNTEAFF
NA,NA,TRBV5-6,TRBJ1-1,TGTGCCAGCAGCCCGGGTCGGGACACTGAAGCTTTCTTT,CASSPGRDTEAFF
NA,NA,TRBV20-1,TRBJ1-4,TGCAGTGCTAGGGATGAAAAACTGTTTTTT,CSARDEKLFF
NA,NA,TRBV7-6,TRBJ1-2,TGTGCCAGCAGCACTGGACAGTCCTATGGCTACACCTTC,CASSTGQSYGYTF
NA,NA,TRBV6-5,TRBJ2-2,TGTGCCAGCAGTTACACAAGGGACCCGAACACCGGGGAGCTGTTTTTT,CASSYTRDPNTGELFF
NA,NA,TRBV11-1,TRBJ2-3,TGTGCCAGCAGCTTAAGAGATACGCAGTATTTT,CASSLRDTQYF
NA,NA,TRBV29-1,TRBJ2-5,TGCAGCGTTGATACCAGCCAAGAGACCCAGTACTTC,CSVDTSQETQYF
NA,NA,TRBV19,TRBJ1-2,TGTGCCAGTAGTATATCAGGGTCCAACTATGGCTACACCTTC,CASSISGSNYGYTF